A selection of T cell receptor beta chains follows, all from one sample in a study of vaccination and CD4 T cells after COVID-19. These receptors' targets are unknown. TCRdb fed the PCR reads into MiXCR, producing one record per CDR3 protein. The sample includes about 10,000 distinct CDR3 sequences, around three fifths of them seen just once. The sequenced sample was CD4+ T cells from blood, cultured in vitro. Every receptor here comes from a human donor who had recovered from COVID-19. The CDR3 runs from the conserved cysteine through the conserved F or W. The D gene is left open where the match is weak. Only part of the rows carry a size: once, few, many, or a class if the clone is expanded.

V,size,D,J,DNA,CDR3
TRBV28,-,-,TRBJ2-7,TGTGCCAGCAGACGATTCTACGAGCAGTACTTC,CASRRFYEQYF
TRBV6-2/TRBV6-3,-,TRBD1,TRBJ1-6,TGTGCCAGCAGTTACCTGACAGGGAGGAATTCACCCCTCCACTTT,CASSYLTGRNSPLHF
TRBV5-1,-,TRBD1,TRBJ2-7,TGCGCCAGCAGCTTGGTAGGGGGACAGGTGATCTACGAGCAGTACTTC,CASSLVGGQVIYEQYF
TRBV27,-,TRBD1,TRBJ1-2,TGTGCCAGCAGTTCCGGACAGGGGAGGCGCGGCTACACCTTC,CASSSGQGRRGYTF
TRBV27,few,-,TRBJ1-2,TGTGCCAGCAAAACTGGGGCGCGGGGCTACACCTTC,CASKTGARGYTF
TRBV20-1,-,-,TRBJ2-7,TGCAGTGCTAGAGATTTCACGGGGGCCCCCTACGAGCAGTACTTC,CSARDFTGAPYEQYF
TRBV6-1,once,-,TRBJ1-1,TGTGCCAGCAGTGTAGGGACCTACCGGGCTTTCTTT,CASSVGTYRAFF
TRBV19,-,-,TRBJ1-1,TGTGCCAGTAGTCAATTTCGAACTGAAGCTTTCTTT,CASSQFRTEAFF
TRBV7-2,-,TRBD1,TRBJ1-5,TGTGCCAGCAGCTGGACAGGGGAGGGAGGTCAGCCCCAGCATTTT,CASSWTGEGGQPQHF
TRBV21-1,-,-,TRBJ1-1,TGTGCCAGCAGCCAGACTTTGCAGAACACTGAAGCTTTCTTT,CASSQTLQNTEAFF
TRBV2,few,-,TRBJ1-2,TGTGCCAGCAGTGACCCCGGACGTGCCTATGGCTACACCTTC,CASSDPGRAYGYTF
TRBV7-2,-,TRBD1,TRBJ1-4,TGTGCCAGCAGCTTATTGGCAGGGGGCGTAATTAATGAAAAACTGTTTTTT,CASSLLAGGVINEKLFF
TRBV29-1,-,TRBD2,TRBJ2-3,TGCAGCGTTGAAGATGGTCTAGCGGTGGCAGATACGCAGTATTTT,CSVEDGLAVADTQYF
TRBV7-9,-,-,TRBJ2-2,TGTGCCAGCAGCTTAGCGGGGGGGCCCGGGGAGCTGTTTTTT,CASSLAGGPGELFF
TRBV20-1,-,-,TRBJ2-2,TGCAGTGCTAGATTTTCATGGGGGGGGGAGCTGTTTTTT,CSARFSWGGELFF
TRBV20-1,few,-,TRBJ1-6,TGCAGTGCGAGAGAGGACAGAGCAGTCAAGGTCACCCTCCACTTT,CSAREDRAVKVTLHF
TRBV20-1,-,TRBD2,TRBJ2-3,TGCAGTGCTAGCCCACGGGGGGGCCAGGAGTATTTT,CSASPRGGQEYF
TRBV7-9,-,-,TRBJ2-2,TGTGCCAGCAGCTTAGTTGGGAACACCGGGGAGCTGTTTTTT,CASSLVGNTGELFF
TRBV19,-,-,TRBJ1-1,TGTGCCAGTAGTACGGCTGCAGGCGGATTGAACACTGAAGCTTTCTTT,CASSTAAGGLNTEAFF
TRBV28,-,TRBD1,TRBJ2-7,TGTGCCAGCAGGGGACAGGGGGTTTCGACCTACGAGCAGTACTTC,CASRGQGVSTYEQYF
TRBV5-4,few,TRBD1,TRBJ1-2,TGTGCCAGCAGCCCTGCGGTTGGACAGGGGGTCCACACCTTC,CASSPAVGQGVHTF
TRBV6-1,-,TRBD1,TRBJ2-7,TGTGCCAGCAGTCACCGGGACAGGGGAGCCTACGAGCAGTACTTC,CASSHRDRGAYEQYF
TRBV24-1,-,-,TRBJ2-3,TGTGCCACCAGTTGGGGGGGCACAGATACGCAGTATTTT,CATSWGGTDTQYF
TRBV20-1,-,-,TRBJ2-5,TGCAGTGCATTTAAGAGGGCTTGGGAGACCCAGTACTTC,CSAFKRAWETQYF
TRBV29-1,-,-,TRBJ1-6,TGCAGCGTTGACCGACAGGCCCGTCGGCGTTCACCCCTCCACTTT,CSVDRQARRRSPLHF
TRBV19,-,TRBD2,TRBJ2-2,TGTGCCAGTAGTAGGGCTAGCGGGTTCACCGGGGAGCTGTTTTTT,CASSRASGFTGELFF
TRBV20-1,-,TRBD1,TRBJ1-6,TGCAGTGCTATGACAGGGGCCGGGGATTCACCCCTCCACTTT,CSAMTGAGDSPLHF
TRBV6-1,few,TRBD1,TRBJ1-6,TGTGCCAGCAGCGCCGGGACAGGGAACAATTCACCCCTCCACTTT,CASSAGTGNNSPLHF
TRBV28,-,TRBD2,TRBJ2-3,TGTGCCAGCAGTTCCATGGGGGGCGGGACTAGCGGGAGTGGGGATACGCAGTATTTT,CASSSMGGGTSGSGDTQYF
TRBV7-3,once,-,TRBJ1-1,TGTGCCAGCAGCCAGGGAGTGAACACTGAAGCTTTCTTT,CASSQGVNTEAFF
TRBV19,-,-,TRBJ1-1,TGTGCCAGTAGTATGCGGACAGCGAACACTGAAGCTTTCTTT,CASSMRTANTEAFF
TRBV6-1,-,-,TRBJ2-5,-,CASSEYGFGNGETQYF
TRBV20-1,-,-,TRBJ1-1,TGCAGTGCTCGCACCCCGGGCCGGGGACCCTCTGAAGCTTTCTTT,CSARTPGRGPSEAFF
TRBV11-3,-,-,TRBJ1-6,TGTGCCAGCAGCTTAAGAGGGGAGGGTTCACCCCTCCACTTT,CASSLRGEGSPLHF
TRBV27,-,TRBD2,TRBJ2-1,TGTGCCAGCAGCCAGGAGCGGGGGGTATCCTACAATGAGCAGTTCTTC,CASSQERGVSYNEQFF
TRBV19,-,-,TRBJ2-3,TGTGCCAGCGGGGAGCAGGGAGGAAATACGCAGTATTTT,CASGEQGGNTQYF
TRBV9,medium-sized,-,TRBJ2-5,TGTGCCAGCAGCGTAGCCGATGGGACCCAGTACTTC,CASSVADGTQYF
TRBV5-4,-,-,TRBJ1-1,TGTGCCAGCGCTTCGACTTTGCGGGGGGGCACTGAAGCTTTCTTT,CASASTLRGGTEAFF
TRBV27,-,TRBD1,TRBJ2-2,TGTGCCAGCAGTCCGCAGGGGGTAAATCTCATCGGGGAGCTGTTTTTT,CASSPQGVNLIGELFF
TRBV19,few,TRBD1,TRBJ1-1,TGTGCCAGTAGTATAAGGGTAAGCCAGGGGGCTTCGAACACTGAAGCTTTCTTT,CASSIRVSQGASNTEAFF
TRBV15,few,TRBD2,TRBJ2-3,TGTGCCACCAGCAGGGGGAGGGGATCCTATGCTAGCACAGATACGCAGTATTTT,CATSRGRGSYASTDTQYF
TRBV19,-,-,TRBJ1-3,TGTGCCAGTAGCACCACGGGAGGGATGGGAAACACCATATATTTT,CASSTTGGMGNTIYF
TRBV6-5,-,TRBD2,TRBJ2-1,TGTGCCAGCAGTTATTCCTTCGGACTAGCGGGATCCCACGCCTACAATGAGCAGTTCTTC,CASSYSFGLAGSHAYNEQFF
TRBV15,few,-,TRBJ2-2,TGTGCCACCAGCAGAGACACCAACACCGGGGAGCTGTTTTTT,CATSRDTNTGELFF
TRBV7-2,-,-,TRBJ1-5,TGTGCCAGCAGCCTGTCAAGCAATCAGCCCCAGCATTTT,CASSLSSNQPQHF